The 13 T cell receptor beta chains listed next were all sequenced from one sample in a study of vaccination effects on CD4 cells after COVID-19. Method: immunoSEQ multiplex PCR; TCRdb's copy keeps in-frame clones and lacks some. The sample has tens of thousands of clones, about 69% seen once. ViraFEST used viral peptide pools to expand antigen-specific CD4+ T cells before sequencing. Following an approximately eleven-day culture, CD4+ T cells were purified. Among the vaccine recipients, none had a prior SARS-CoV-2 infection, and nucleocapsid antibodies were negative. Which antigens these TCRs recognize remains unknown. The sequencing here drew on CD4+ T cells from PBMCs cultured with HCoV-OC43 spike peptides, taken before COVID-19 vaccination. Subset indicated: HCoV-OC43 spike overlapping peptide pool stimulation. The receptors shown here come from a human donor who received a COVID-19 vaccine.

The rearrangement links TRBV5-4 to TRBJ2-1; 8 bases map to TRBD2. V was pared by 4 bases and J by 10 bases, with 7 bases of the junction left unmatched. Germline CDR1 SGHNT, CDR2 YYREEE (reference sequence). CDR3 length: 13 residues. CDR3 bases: TGTGCCAGCAGCACGGGTTTAGCGGGGGAGCAGTTCTTC. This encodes CASSTGLAGEQFF. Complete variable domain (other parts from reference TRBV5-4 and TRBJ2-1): ETGVTQSPTHLIKTRGQQVTLRCSSQSGHNTVSWYQQALGQGPQFIFQYYREEENGRGNFPPRFSGLQFPNYSSELNVNALELDDSALYLCASSTGLAGEQFFGPGTRLTVL.

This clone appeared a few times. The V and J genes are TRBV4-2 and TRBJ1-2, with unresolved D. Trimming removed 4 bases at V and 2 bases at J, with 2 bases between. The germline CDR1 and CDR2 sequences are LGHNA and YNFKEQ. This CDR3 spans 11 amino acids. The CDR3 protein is CASSLNYGYTF. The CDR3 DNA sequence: TGTGCCAGCAGCCTGAACTATGGCTACACCTTC.

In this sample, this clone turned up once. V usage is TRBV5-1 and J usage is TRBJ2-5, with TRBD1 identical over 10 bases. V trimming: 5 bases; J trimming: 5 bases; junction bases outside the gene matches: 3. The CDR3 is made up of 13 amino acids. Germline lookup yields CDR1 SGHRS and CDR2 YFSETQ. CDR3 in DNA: TGCGCCAGCAGTTGGGGACAGGGGGAGACCCAGTACTTC. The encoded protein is CASSWGQGETQYF.

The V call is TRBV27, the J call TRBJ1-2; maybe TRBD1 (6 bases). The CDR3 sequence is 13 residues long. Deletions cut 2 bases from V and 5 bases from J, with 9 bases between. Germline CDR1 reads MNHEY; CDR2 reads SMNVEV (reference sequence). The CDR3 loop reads CASSLEGGYGYTF. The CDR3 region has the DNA TGTGCCAGCAGTTTAGAGGGGGGATATGGCTACACCTTC.

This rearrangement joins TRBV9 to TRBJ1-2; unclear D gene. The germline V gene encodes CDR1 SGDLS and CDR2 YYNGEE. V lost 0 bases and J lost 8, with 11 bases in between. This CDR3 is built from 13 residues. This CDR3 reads CASSVVGPGGYTF. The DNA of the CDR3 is TGTGCCAGCAGCGTAGTAGGTCCCGGAGGCTACACCTTC.

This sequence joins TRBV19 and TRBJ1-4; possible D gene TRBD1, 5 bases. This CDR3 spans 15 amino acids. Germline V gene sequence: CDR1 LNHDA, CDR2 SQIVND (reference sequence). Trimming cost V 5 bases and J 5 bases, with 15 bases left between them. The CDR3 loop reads CASSGIGQGNEKLFF. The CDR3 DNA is TGTGCCAGTAGTGGTATCGGCCAGGGCAATGAAAAACTGTTTTTT.

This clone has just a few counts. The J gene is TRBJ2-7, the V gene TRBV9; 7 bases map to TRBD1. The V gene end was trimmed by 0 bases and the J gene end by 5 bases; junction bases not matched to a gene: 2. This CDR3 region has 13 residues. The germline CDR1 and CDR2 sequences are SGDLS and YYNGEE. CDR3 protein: CASSVETGDEQYF. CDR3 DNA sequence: TGTGCCAGCAGCGTAGAAACAGGGGACGAGCAGTACTTC.

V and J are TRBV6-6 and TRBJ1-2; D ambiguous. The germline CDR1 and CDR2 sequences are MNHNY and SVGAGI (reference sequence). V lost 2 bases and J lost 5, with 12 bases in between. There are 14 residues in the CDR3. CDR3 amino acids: CASSYEAALYGYTF. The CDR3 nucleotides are TGTGCCAGCAGTTACGAGGCAGCCTTGTATGGCTACACCTTC.

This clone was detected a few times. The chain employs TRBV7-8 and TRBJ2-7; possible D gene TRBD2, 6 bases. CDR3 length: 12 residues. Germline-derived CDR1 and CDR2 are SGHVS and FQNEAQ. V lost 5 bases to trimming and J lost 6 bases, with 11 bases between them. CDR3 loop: CASSPRGSEQYF. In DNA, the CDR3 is TGTGCCAGCAGCCCCCGGGGGTCCGAGCAGTACTTC.

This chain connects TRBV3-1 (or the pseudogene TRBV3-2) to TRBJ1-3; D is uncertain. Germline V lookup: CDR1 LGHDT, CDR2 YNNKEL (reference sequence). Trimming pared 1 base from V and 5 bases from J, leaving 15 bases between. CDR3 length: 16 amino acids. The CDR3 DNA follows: TGTGCCAGCAGCCAAGGCATCGGACTCTCGAGAAACACCATATATTTT. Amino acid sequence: CASSQGIGLSRNTIYF.

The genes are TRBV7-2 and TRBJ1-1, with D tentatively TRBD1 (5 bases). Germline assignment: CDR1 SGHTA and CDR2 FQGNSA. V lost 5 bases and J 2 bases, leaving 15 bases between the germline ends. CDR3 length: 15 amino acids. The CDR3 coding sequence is TGTGCCAGCAGCCCAGCGGGGGGTAGTAACACTGAAGCTTTCTTT. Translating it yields CASSPAGGSNTEAFF. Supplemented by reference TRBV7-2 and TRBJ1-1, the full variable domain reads GAGVSQSPSNKVTEKGKDVELRCDPISGHTALYWYRQSLGQGLEFLIYFQGNSAPDKSGLPSDRFSAERTGGSVSTLTIQRTQQEDSAVYLCASSPAGGSNTEAFFGQGTRLTVV.

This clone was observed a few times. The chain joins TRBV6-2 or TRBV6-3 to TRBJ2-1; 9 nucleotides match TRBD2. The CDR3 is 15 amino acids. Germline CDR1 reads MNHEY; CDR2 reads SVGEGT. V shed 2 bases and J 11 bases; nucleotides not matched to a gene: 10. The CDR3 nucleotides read TGTGCCAGCAGTTACAGCGGTAGCGGGGGCCTGAAGCAGTTCTTC. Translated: CASSYSGSGGLKQFF.

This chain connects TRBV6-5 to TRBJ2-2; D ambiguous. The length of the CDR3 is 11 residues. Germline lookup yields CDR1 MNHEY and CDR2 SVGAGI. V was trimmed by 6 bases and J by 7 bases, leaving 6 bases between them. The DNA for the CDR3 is TGTGCCAGCAGCCTCTTCGGGGAGCTGTTTTTT. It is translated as CASSLFGELFF.